This passage covers 4 T cell receptor beta chains from one sample sequenced in a study of blood T cell repertoires in COVID-19. The protocol was immunoSEQ multiplex PCR, while the TCRdb copy is restricted to in-frame clones and leaves out a portion. The sample shows hundreds of thousands of clones, about 90% of them seen only once. Sequenced input: peripheral blood. All receptors derive from a woman aged 45-65 years with COVID-19, enrolled during active disease.

The chain is built from TRBV3-1 (or the pseudogene TRBV3-2) and TRBJ1-3; D unclear. Germline CDR1 reads LGHDT; CDR2 reads YNNKEL (reference sequence). This CDR3 region has 15 residues. V was pared by 6 bases and J by 0 bases, with 12 bases between. Written as DNA, the CDR3 is TGTGCCAGCAGATTTTCGAAGAGCTCTGGAAACACCATATATTTT. Protein product: CASRFSKSSGNTIYF.

V and J are TRBV5-8 and TRBJ2-7, with 10 bases that match TRBD2. Germline V CDR1 and CDR2: SGHTS, YDEGEE. The CDR3 covers 17 residues. The trim removed 4 bases at V and 6 bases at J, leaving 16 bases unmatched. CDR3 protein: CASSGWGTSGNFGEQYF. CDR3 DNA: TGTGCCAGCAGCGGGTGGGGCACTAGCGGGAACTTCGGCGAGCAGTACTTC. Variable domain in full (rest from reference TRBV5-8 and TRBJ2-7): EAGVTQSPTHLIKTRGQQATLRCSPISGHTSVYWYQQALGLGLQFLLWYDEGEERNRGNFPPRFSGRQFPNYSSELNVNALELEDSALYLCASSGWGTSGNFGEQYFGPGTRLTVT.

This clone was seen only once. V gene TRBV4-1 combines with J gene TRBJ2-3, with 7 bases identical to TRBD1. The length of the CDR3 is 18 residues. After removal of 0 bases from V and 0 bases from J, the junction contained 9 bases not matched to a gene. In germline, CDR1 is MGHRA, CDR2 YSYEKL. CDR3 loop: CASSQERGGRGSTDTQYF. CDR3 coding DNA: TGCGCCAGCAGCCAAGAGAGAGGAGGCAGGGGGAGCACAGATACGCAGTATTTT.

This sequence joins TRBV3-1 (or the pseudogene TRBV3-2) and TRBJ2-7; possibly TRBD2 for D (5 bases). V shed 7 bases and J shed 7 bases, with 11 bases lying between them. Germline values: CDR1 LGHDT, CDR2 YNNKEL (reference sequence). The CDR3 covers 11 residues. The chain's CDR3 is CASTTEGEQYF. The CDR3, as DNA: TGTGCCAGCACCACCGAGGGAGAGCAGTACTTC.